Sequencing of this TCR beta chain was carried out in a study of early T cells in non-severe SARS-CoV-2 infection (dated by TCRdb to the early 2020s). Some background on the complete study: Because TCR sequencing relied on bulk RNA taken from unsorted whole blood, pairing of alpha and beta chains was not possible.

Results the study describes overall, beyond this receptor: VDJdb matching was skewed toward anti-spike CD8 responses, so virus-specific expansions were likely underestimated and private and CD4 specificities were missed.

Set within a cohort of healthcare workers in London, UK, this nested case-control study involved weekly PCR testing of nasopharyngeal swabs along with blood sampling. Between 23 and 31 March 2020, the week of the UK lockdown, healthcare workers were enrolled and then followed up weekly for as long as 16 weeks. Comment on this clonotype: The antigen it binds to is not known. No clone much larger than this one lies a single base away; base qualities are absent.

Receptor amplification or capture employed 5' RACE. These reads were obtained on a NextSeq 500. In the TCR library protocol, unique molecular identifiers were attached to individual cDNA molecules to correct for PCR bias and sequencing error. TCR alpha and beta chains were both sequenced, and the abundances of alpha and beta sequences in each sample were closely correlated with each other. In the authors' own workflow: Decombinator V4 was used to annotate TCR sequences for V gene, J gene and CDR3. TCRs were defined as expanded if a significant change between any two time points was detected under a Poisson model with p below 0.0001. TCR abundances were normalised to the total number of TCRs sequenced in each sample and reported as counts per million. VDJdb, accessed 1 November 2021, was searched for CMV, EBV and SARS-CoV-2 annotated TCRs, with TCRs annotated for multiple antigens excluded. The public reads were run again by TCRdb, first through fastp at Q25 and then through MiXCR, and only productive beta chains were kept. Merged by CDR3 protein, the rows form single entries marked with the most common genes and DNA. In this record, the V and J calls reflect TCRdb's handling and not the investigators' own analysis. The sample table records approximately 37,000 distinct CDR3 sequences; approximately 5.1% of these occur just once. Approximately 5.7% of the sample is taken by the ten largest.

The sample in question was whole blood, obtained at baseline. The origin of this receptor is an adult who was a healthcare worker with PCR-confirmed SARS-CoV-2 infection or an uninfected control (not recorded which).

The CDR3 loop reads CASSLYSGRAGETQYF. The DNA sequence is TGTGCCAGCAGCTTATATAGCGGGAGGGCCGGAGAGACCCAGTACTTC. In this chain, TRBV7-2 is recombined with TRBJ2-5; 11 of the junction bases match TRBD2. There are 16 amino acids in the CDR3, from cysteine to phenylalanine inclusive. The sequence is cut down to CDR3 DNA, 48 bases in frame from base 1. CDR1 and CDR2 are drawn from the germline V gene: SGHTA, FQGNSA. Clipping removes 2 bases from V and 4 bases from J, with 6 as the unmatched junction base count.